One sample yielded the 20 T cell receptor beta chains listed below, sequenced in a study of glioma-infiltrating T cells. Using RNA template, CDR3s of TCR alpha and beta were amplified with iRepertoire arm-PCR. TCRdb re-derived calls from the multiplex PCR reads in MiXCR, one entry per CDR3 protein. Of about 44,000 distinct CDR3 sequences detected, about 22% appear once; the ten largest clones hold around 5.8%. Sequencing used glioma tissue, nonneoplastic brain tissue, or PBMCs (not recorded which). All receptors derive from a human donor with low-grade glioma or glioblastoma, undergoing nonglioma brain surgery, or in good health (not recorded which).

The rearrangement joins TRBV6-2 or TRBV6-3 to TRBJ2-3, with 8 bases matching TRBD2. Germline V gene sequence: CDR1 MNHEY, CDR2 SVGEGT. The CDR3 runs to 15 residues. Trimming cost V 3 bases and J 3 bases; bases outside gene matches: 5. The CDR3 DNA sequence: TGTGCCAGCAGTTATAGCGGGAAGGGAACAGATACGCAGTATTTT. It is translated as CASSYSGKGTDTQYF.

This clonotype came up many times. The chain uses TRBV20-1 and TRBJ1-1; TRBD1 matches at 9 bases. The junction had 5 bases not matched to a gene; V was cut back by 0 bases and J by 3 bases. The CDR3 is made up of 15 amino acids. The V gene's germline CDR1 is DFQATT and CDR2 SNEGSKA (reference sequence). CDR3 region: CSAREGTGRYTEAFF. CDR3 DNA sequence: TGCAGTGCTAGAGAGGGGACAGGGCGATACACTGAAGCTTTCTTT.

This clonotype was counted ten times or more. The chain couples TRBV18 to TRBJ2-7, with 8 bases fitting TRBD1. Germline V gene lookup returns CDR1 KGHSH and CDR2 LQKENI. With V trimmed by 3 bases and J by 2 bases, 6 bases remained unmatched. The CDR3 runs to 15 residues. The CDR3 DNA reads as TGTGCCAGCTCACCGCCGGGACAGGCTACCTACGAGCAGTACTTC. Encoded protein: CASSPPGQATYEQYF.

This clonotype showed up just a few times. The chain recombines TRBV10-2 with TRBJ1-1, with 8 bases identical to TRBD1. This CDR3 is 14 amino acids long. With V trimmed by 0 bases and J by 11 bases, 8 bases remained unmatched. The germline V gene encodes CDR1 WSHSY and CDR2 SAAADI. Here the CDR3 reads CASSESTGDRTAFF. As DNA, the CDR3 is TGCGCCAGCAGTGAGTCGACTGGGGACAGGACGGCTTTCTTT.

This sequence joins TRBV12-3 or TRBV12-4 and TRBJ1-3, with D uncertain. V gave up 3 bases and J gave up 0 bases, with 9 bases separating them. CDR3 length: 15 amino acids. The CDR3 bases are TGTGCCAGCAGTTTTGGACCGTACTCTGGAAACACCATATATTTT. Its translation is CASSFGPYSGNTIYF.

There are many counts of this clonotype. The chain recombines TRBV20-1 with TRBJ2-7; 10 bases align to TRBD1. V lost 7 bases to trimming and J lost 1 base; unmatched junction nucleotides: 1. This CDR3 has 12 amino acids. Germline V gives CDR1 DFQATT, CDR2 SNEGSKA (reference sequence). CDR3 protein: CSGDRGSYEQYF. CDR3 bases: TGCAGTGGGGACAGGGGATCCTACGAGCAGTACTTC.

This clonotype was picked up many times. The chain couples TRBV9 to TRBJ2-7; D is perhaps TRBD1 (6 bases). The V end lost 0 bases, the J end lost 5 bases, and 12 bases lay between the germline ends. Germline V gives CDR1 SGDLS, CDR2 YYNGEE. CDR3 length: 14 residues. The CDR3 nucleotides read TGTGCCAGCAGCGTAGGGACAGTCCCTAACGAGCAGTACTTC. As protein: CASSVGTVPNEQYF.

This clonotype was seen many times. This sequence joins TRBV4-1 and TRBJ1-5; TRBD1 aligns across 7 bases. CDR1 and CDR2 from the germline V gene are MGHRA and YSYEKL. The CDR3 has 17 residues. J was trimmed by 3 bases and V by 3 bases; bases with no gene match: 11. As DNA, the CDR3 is TGCGCCAGCAGCCACCACTTTGGACAGGCGGTCAATCAGCCCCAGCATTTT. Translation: CASSHHFGQAVNQPQHF.

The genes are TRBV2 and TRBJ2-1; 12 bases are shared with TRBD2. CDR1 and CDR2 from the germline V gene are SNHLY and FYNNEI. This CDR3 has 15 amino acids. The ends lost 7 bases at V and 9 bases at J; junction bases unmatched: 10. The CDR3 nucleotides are TGTGCCAGCACCCCCCTAGCGGGGGGGCTCAGTGAGCAGTTCTTC. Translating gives CASTPLAGGLSEQFF.

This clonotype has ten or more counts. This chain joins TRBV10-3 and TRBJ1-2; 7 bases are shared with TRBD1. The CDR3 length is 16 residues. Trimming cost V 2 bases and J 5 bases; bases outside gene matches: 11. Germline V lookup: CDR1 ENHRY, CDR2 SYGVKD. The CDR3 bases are TGTGCCATCAGTGAGCCTAAGACAGGGCCTCAATATGGCTACACCTTC. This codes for CAISEPKTGPQYGYTF.

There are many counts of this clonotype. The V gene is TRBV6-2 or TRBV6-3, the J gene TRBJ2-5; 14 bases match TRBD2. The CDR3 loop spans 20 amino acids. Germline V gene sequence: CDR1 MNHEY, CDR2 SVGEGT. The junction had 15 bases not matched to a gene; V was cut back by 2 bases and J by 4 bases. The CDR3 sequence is CASSYDPETSGRASRETQYF. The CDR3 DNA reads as TGTGCCAGCAGTTACGACCCCGAGACTAGCGGGAGGGCCAGCCGAGAGACCCAGTACTTC.

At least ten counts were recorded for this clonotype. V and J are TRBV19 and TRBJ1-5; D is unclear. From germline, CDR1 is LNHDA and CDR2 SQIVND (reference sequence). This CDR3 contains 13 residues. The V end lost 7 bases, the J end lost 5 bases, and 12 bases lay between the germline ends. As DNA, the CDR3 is TGTGCCAGTAATGCGGCCTCCGATCAGCCCCAGCATTTT. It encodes CASNAASDQPQHF. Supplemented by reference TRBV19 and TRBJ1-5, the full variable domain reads DGGITQSPKYLFRKEGQNVTLSCEQNLNHDAMYWYRQDPGQGLRLIYYSQIVNDFQKGDIAEGYSVSREKKESFPLTVTSAQKNPTAFYLCASNAASDQPQHFGDGTRLSIL.

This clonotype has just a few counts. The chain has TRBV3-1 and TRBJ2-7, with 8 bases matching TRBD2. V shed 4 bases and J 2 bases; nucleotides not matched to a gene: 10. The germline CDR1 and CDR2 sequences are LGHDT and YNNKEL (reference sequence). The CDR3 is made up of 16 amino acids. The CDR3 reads CASSRDVAGITYEQYF. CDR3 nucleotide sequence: TGTGCCAGCAGCCGAGACGTAGCGGGGATAACCTACGAGCAGTACTTC.

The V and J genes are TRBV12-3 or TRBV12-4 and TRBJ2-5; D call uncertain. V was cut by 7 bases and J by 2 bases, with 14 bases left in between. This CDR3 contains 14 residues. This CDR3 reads CASTLGVGQETQYF. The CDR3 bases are TGTGCCAGCACACTTGGGGTGGGTCAAGAGACCCAGTACTTC.

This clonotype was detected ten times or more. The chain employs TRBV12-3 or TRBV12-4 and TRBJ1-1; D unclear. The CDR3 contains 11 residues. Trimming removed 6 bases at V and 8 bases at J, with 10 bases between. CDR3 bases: TGTGCCAGCAGGTTCACCGGGGAAGCTTTCTTT. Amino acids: CASRFTGEAFF.

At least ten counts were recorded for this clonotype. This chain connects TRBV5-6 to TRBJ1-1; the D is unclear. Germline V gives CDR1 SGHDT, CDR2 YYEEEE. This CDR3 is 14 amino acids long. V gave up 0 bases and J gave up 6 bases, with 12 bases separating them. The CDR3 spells CASSLGVERAEAFF. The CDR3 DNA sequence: TGTGCCAGCAGCTTGGGCGTGGAGCGGGCTGAAGCTTTCTTT.

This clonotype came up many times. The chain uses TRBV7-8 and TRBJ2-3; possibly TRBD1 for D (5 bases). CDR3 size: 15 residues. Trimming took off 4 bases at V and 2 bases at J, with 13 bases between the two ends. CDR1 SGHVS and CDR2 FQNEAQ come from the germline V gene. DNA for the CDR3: TGTGCCAGCAGCTCGACAGTCCTATCCACAGATACGCAGTATTTT. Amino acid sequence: CASSSTVLSTDTQYF.

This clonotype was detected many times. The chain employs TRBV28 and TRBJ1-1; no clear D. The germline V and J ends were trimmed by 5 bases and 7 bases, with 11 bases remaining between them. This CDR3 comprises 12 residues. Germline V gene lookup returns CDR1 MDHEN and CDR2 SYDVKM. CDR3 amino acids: CASSPIRVEAFF. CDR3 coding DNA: TGTGCCAGCAGTCCCATCCGAGTTGAAGCTTTCTTT.

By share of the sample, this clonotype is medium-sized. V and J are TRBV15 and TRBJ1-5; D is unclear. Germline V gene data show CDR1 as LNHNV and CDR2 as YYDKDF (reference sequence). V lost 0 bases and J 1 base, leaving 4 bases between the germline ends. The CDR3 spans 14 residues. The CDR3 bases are TGTGCCACCAGCAGAGATAGCAGCAATCAGCCCCAGCATTTT. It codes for CATSRDSSNQPQHF.

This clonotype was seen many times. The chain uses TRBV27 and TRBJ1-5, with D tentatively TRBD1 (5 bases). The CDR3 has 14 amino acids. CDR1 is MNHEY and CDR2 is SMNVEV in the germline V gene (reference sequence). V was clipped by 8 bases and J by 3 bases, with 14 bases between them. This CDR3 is CASHPQGVNQPQHF. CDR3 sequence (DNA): TGTGCCAGCCATCCTCAAGGGGTCAATCAGCCCCAGCATTTT.